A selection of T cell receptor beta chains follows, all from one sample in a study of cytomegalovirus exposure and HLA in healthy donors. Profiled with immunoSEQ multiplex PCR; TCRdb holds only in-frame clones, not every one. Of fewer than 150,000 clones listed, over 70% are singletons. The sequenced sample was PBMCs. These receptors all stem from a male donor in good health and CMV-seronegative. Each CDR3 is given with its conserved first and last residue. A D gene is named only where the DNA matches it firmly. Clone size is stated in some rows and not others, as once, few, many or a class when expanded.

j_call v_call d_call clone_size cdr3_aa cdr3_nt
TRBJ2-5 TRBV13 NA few CASSPPGTRDSYF TGTGCCAGCAGCCCCCCTGGCACAAGAGACTCGTACTTC
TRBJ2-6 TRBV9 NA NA CASSQDPNGANVLTF TGTGCCAGCAGTCAGGATCCGAATGGGGCCAACGTCCTGACTTTC
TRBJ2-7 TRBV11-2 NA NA CASSLGVGEVYF TGTGCCAGCAGCTTAGGCGTTGGGGAGGTGTACTTC
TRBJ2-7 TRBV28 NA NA CASSVLPQTSRSYEQYF TGTGCCAGCAGTGTTTTGCCCCAGACTTCCCGCTCCTACGAGCAGTACTTC
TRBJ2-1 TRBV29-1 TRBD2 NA CSAAGGLINEQFF TGCAGCGCCGCGGGGGGGCTGATTAATGAGCAGTTCTTC
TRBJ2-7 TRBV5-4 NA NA CASSSRSSSYEQYF TGTGCCAGCAGCTCCCGATCTAGCTCCTACGAGCAGTACTTC
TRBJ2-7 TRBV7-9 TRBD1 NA CASSPGQSSYEQYF TGTGCCAGCAGCCCGGGACAGTCCTCCTACGAGCAGTACTTC
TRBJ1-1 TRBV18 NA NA CASSRWNTEAFF TGTGCCAGCTCGCGCTGGAACACTGAAGCTTTCTTT
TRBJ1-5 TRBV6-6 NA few CASTSTGNQPQHF TGTGCCAGCACCTCTACGGGCAATCAGCCCCAGCATTTT
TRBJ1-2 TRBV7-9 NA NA CASSDQSDRPNYGYTF TGTGCCAGCAGCGACCAATCGGACAGACCTAACTATGGCTACACCTTC
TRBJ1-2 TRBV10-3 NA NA CAIGADFLYGYTF TGTGCCATCGGAGCCGACTTCCTCTATGGCTACACCTTC
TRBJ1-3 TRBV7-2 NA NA CASSLQRNTIYF TGTGCCAGCAGCTTACAGAGGAACACCATATATTTT
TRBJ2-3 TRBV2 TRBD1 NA CASRVGTGVTDTQYF TGTGCCAGCAGGGTTGGGACAGGTGTAACAGATACGCAGTATTTT
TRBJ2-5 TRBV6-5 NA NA CASSYSGQIQETQYF TGTGCCAGCAGTTACTCGGGCCAGATCCAAGAGACCCAGTACTTC
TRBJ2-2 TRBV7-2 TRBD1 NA CASRSSRDRGIGELFF TGTGCCAGCAGATCTTCCCGGGACAGGGGAATAGGGGAGCTGTTTTTT
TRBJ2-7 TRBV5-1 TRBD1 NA CASSETGPYEQYF TGCGCCAGCAGCGAGACAGGGCCCTACGAGCAGTACTTC
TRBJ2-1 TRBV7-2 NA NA CASSLALRGSYNEQFF TGTGCCAGCAGCTTAGCGCTAAGGGGGTCCTACAATGAGCAGTTCTTC
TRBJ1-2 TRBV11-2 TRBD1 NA CASSPSPGGGGYTF TGTGCCAGCAGCCCATCGCCAGGGGGCGGTGGCTACACCTTC
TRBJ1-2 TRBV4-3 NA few CASSQDPGHTYGYTF TGCGCCAGCAGCCAAGACCCAGGTCATACCTATGGCTACACCTTC
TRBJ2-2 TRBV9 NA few CASSSTTVNTGELFF TGTGCCAGCAGCTCTACGACAGTGAACACCGGGGAGCTGTTTTTT
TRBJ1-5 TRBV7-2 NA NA CASSPGRESHQPQHF TGTGCCAGCAGCCCTGGGCGGGAATCCCATCAGCCCCAGCATTTT
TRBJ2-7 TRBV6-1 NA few CASSEQILIGEQYF TGTGCCAGCAGTGAACAAATCTTAATCGGGGAGCAGTACTTC
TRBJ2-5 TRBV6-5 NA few CASTDSNPLGTQYF TGTGCCAGCACCGACAGTAATCCGCTGGGGACCCAGTACTTC
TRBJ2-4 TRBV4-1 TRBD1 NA CASSHLPGQGENIQYF TGCGCCAGCAGCCACTTACCGGGACAGGGTGAAAACATTCAGTACTTC
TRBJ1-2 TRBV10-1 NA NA CANLGVNRPRYGYTF TGCGCCAACCTGGGCGTGAACAGGCCCCGCTATGGCTACACCTTC
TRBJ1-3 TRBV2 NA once CASSETGRSSGNTIYF TGTGCCAGCAGTGAAACGGGAAGGTCCTCTGGAAACACCATATATTTT
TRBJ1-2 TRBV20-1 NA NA CSARRGYGYTF TGCAGTGCTAGAAGGGGATATGGCTACACCTTC
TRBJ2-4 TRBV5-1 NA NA CASSRGQENIQYF TGCGCCAGCAGCCGGGGACAAGAAAACATTCAGTACTTC
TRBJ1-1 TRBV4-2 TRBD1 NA CASSQAQGATAEAFF TGTGCCAGCAGCCAGGCCCAGGGGGCGACCGCGGAAGCTTTCTTT
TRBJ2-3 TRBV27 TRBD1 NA CASSLWDRNTDTQYF TGTGCCAGCAGTTTATGGGACAGGAACACAGATACGCAGTATTTT
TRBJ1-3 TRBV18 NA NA CASSPNPQGSSGNTIYF TGTGCCAGCTCACCAAATCCACAGGGTTCATCTGGAAACACCATATATTTT
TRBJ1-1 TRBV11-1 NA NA CASSLGQPEAFF TGTGCCAGCAGCCTCGGACAACCTGAAGCTTTCTTT
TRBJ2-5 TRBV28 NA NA CASSLGHYQETQYF TGTGCCAGCAGTTTAGGGCACTACCAAGAGACCCAGTACTTC
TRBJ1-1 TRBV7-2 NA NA CASSLTGYTEAFF TGTGCCAGCAGCTTAACGGGATACACTGAAGCTTTCTTT
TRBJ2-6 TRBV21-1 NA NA CASGGQSPNSPAFGANGLTF TGTGCCAGCGGGGGACAGTCCCCCAATTCGCCCGCGTTTGGGGCCAACGGCCTGACTTTC
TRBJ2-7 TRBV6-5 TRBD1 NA CASTRTGGPYEQYF TGTGCCAGTACTCGGACAGGAGGTCCCTACGAGCAGTACTTC
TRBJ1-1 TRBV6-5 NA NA CASKMTGYTEAFF TGTGCCAGCAAAATGACTGGGTACACTGAAGCTTTCTTT
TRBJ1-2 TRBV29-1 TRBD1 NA CSVEDQDRGHGYTF TGCAGCGTTGAAGACCAAGACAGGGGGCATGGCTACACCTTC
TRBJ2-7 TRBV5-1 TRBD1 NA CASSLTVAGTAYEQYF TGCGCCAGCAGCCTTACCGTAGCCGGGACAGCGTACGAGCAGTACTTC
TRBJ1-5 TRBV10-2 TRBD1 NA CASSYEGAHGSQPQHF TGCGCCAGCAGTTACGAGGGGGCCCATGGATCTCAGCCCCAGCATTTT
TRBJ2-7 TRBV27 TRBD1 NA CATALLPGQRSYEQYF TGTGCCACTGCTTTACTTCCGGGACAGAGGTCCTACGAGCAGTACTTC
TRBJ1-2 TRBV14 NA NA CASSQGGNYGYTF TGTGCCAGCAGCCAAGGAGGAAACTATGGCTACACCTTC
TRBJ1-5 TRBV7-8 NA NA CASSAQGQPQHF TGTGCCAGCAGCGCTCAGGGTCAGCCCCAGCATTTT
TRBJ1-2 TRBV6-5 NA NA CASLGGVYGYTF TGTGCCAGCCTCGGAGGGGTATATGGCTACACCTTC
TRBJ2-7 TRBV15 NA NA CATSRPTGGYEQYF TGTGCCACCAGCAGACCCACTGGGGGCTACGAGCAGTACTTC
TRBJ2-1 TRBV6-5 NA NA CASSYGEYNEQFF TGTGCCAGCAGTTACGGGGAGTACAATGAGCAGTTCTTC
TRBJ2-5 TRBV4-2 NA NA CASSQEGGRRETQYF TGTGCCAGCAGCCAAGAGGGAGGACGAAGGGAGACCCAGTACTTC
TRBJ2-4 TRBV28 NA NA CASSDRLAKNIQYF TGTGCCAGCAGCGACAGACTAGCCAAAAACATTCAGTACTTC
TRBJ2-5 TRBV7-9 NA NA CASRRDSEVTQYF TGTGCCAGCAGAAGGGACTCGGAGGTGACCCAGTACTTC
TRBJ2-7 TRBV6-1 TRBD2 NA CATGGEQYF TGTGCCACGGGGGGTGAGCAGTACTTC
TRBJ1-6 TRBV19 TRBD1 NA CASRAKTGVNSPLHF TGTGCCAGTAGGGCAAAGACAGGGGTGAATTCACCCCTCCACTTT
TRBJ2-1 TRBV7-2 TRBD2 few CASSLASSGVYNEQFF TGTGCCAGCAGCTTAGCCTCGAGCGGGGTCTACAATGAGCAGTTCTTC
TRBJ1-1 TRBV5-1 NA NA CASSLEGRATEAFF TGCGCCAGCAGCTTGGAGGGCAGGGCCACTGAAGCTTTCTTT
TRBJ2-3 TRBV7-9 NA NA CASSLSTDTQYF TGTGCCAGCAGCTTATCTACAGATACGCAGTATTTT
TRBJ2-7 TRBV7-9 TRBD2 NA CSSSSAGETLVYEQYF TGTTCCAGCAGCTCCGCGGGGGAGACTCTAGTCTACGAGCAGTACTTC
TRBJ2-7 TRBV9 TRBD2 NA CASSVTSGGEQYF TGTGCCAGCAGCGTCACTAGCGGGGGCGAGCAGTACTTC
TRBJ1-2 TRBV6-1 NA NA CASSEIRMRRYGYTF TGTGCCAGCAGTGAAATAAGAATGCGAAGATATGGCTACACCTTC
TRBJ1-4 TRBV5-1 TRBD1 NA CASSSGTGNEKLFF TGCGCCAGCAGCTCCGGGACAGGAAACGAAAAACTGTTTTTT